The 2 T cell receptor beta chains below all came from one sample that was sequenced in a study of blood T cell repertoires in COVID-19. The repertoire was sequenced with immunoSEQ multiplex PCR; TCRdb's copy has only in-frame clones and lacks some. The data show 100,000 to 150,000 clones, with roughly two thirds seen just once and around 1.8% held by the top ten. Input material: peripheral blood. The receptors come from a woman between 70 and 85 years old with acute or convalescent COVID-19.

This sequence joins TRBV7-6 and TRBJ2-3, with D possibly being TRBD2 (5 bases). The CDR3 runs 16 residues. Germline lookup yields CDR1 SGHVS and CDR2 FNYEAQ. V was pared by 5 bases and J by 3 bases, with 18 bases between. CDR3 sequence reads: CASSPSFPRGTDTQYF. CDR3 DNA: TGTGCCAGCAGCCCCAGTTTCCCAAGAGGGACAGATACGCAGTATTTT. The whole variable domain, filled in from reference TRBV7-6 and TRBJ2-3, reads GAGVSQSPRYKVTKRGQDVALRCDPISGHVSLYWYRQALGQGPEFLTYFNYEAQQDKSGLPNDRFSAERPEGSISTLTIQRTEQRDSAMYRCASSPSFPRGTDTQYFGPGTRLTVL.

The rearrangement links TRBV18 to TRBJ2-3; tentative D call: TRBD2 (5 bases). Germline assignment: CDR1 KGHSH and CDR2 LQKENI. The CDR3 covers 14 residues. The ends were cut back, 6 bases at V and 5 bases at J, with 15 bases in the middle. The CDR3 region is CASSRGPGGDTQYF. CDR3 nucleotides: TGTGCCAGCTCTCGAGGACCCGGAGGAGATACGCAGTATTTT.